This T cell receptor beta chain was sequenced in a study of cytomegalovirus exposure and HLA in healthy donors. As for the study in general: A later analysis reported the same platform for the roughly 110 validation repertoires and the 666 first-cohort repertoires.

Measured with immunoSEQ multiplex PCR; TCRdb has only the in-frame clones, and not every one. Counted here are 90,000 to 100,000 clones, approximately 93% occurring once; the ten biggest clones make up 1.1%. Germline V gives CDR1 MNHNY, CDR2 SVGAGI (reference sequence). This CDR3 has 14 amino acids. The J segment lost 3 bases and the V segment lost 8 bases, leaving 9 bases of the junction unmatched. To note about this clone: Its antigen is as yet unknown.

Overall study findings and caveats: Across donors, most TCRs were seen rarely, yet some public ones were widespread.

The sequenced sample consisted of PBMCs. V is TRBV6-6 and J is TRBJ1-2, with TRBD1 matching over 7 bases. This receptor was identified in a young woman in good health and CMV-seropositive. CDR3 region: CASSGGGAHYGYTF. CDR3 nucleotide sequence: TGTGCCAGCTCTGGAGGGGGCGCCCACTATGGCTACACCTTC.